The 9 T cell receptor beta chains below were found in one sample sequenced in a study of shared clonotypes between healthy human individuals. Only in-frame clones appear in the TCRdb table, and some are missing; sequencing was by immunoSEQ multiplex PCR. The data contain about 1 million clones, around four fifths of them singletons. Sequenced sample: memory CD4+ T cells sorted from blood. Subset meaning: CD45RA-negative fraction. The receptors derive from a man younger than 30 in good health.

About this clone itself: Other nucleotide sequences in the sample specify the same CDR3. The chain links TRBV5-1 to TRBJ2-7; possibly TRBD1 or TRBD2 for D (5 bases each). The V gene's germline CDR1 is SGHRS and CDR2 YFSETQ. V lost 0 bases and J 6 bases, leaving 10 bases between the germline ends. This CDR3 contains 13 residues. The CDR3 spells CASSLVGAGEQYF. The CDR3 DNA sequence: TGCGCCAGCAGCTTGGTCGGGGCAGGCGAGCAGTACTTC.

This clone appeared a few times. The chain recombines TRBV7-9 with TRBJ2-5, with 7 bases fitting TRBD2. CDR1 and CDR2 from the germline V gene are SEHNR and FQNEAQ (reference sequence). This CDR3 has 15 amino acids. Losses at the gene ends were 5 bases for V and 2 bases for J; bases not matched to a gene: 8. CDR3 residues: CASSQRLAQQETQYF. Here the CDR3 DNA reads TGTGCCAGCAGCCAACGACTAGCTCAACAAGAGACCCAGTACTTC.

This clone came up a few times. This likely reflects a read error, since a far larger clone is one base away. Other DNA sequences in the sample encode the same CDR3. V and J are TRBV4-3 and TRBJ1-3, with D possibly TRBD1 on 5 matching bases. With 0 bases removed from V and 0 bases from J, the gap between germline ends came to 6 bases. The CDR3 is 15 residues long. Germline V gene lookup returns CDR1 LGHNA and CDR2 YSLEER. CDR3 nucleotide sequence: TGCGCCAGCAGCCAAGATACAGGCTCTGGAAACACCATATATTTT. Protein sequence: CASSQDTGSGNTIYF.

This clone has more than one count but fewer than ten. The chain couples TRBV7-9 to TRBJ1-2; D might be TRBD1 (6 bases). CDR1 and CDR2 from the germline V gene are SEHNR and FQNEAQ (reference sequence). The CDR3 totals 15 residues. Trimming removed 1 base from V and 3 bases from J, with 12 bases in between. The CDR3 is CASSLGGGNDYGYTF. CDR3 nucleotides: TGTGCCAGCAGCTTAGGAGGGGGGAACGACTATGGCTACACCTTC.

This clone was seen a handful of times. This chain connects TRBV2 to TRBJ1-3; 9 positions agree with TRBD1. The germline CDR1 and CDR2 sequences are SNHLY and FYNNEI. The V gene end was trimmed by 4 bases and the J gene end by 4 bases; junction bases not matched to a gene: 5. This CDR3 comprises 15 residues. The CDR3 is CASSVQGQGGNTIYF. Written as DNA, the CDR3 is TGTGCCAGCAGTGTCCAGGGACAGGGAGGAAACACCATATATTTT. Full variable domain (remainder filled in from reference TRBV2 and TRBJ1-3): EPEVTQTPSHQVTQMGQEVILRCVPISNHLYFYWYRQILGQKVEFLVSFYNNEISEKSEIFDDQFSVERPDGSNFTLKIRSTKLEDSAMYFCASSVQGQGGNTIYFGEGSWLTVV.

Details on this clone: Other DNA sequences in the sample encode the same CDR3. The chain uses TRBV6-1 and TRBJ2-2, with D possibly called TRBD1 or TRBD2 (5 bases each). The CDR3 is made up of 13 amino acids. The germline V gene has CDR1 MNHNS and CDR2 SASEGT. V was shortened by 1 base and J by 5 bases, with 5 bases between the two germline ends. The CDR3 nucleotides are TGTGCCAGCAGTGAAGGGGGGACCGGGGAGCTGTTTTTT. This gives the protein CASSEGGTGELFF.

This sequence joins TRBV5-1 and TRBJ2-2; unclear D gene. CDR3 size: 16 residues. The germline V gene has CDR1 SGHRS and CDR2 YFSETQ. The germline V and J ends were trimmed by 0 bases and 4 bases, with 13 bases remaining between them. The CDR3 DNA reads as TGCGCCAGCAGCTTGGTTTCGCCCCCACCCACCGGGGAGCTGTTTTTT. Protein product: CASSLVSPPPTGELFF.

V usage is TRBV9 and J usage is TRBJ2-1; D might be TRBD2 (6 bases). CDR3 size: 15 residues. The germline V gene encodes CDR1 SGDLS and CDR2 YYNGEE. V lost 0 bases and J 6 bases, leaving 13 bases between the germline ends. The DNA for the CDR3 is TGTGCCAGCAGCGTAGAACCGGGAGCGATCAATGAGCAGTTCTTC. Amino acid sequence: CASSVEPGAINEQFF. The complete variable domain, with remaining parts taken from reference TRBV9 and TRBJ2-1, reads DSGVTQTPKHLITATGQRVTLRCSPRSGDLSVYWYQQSLDQGLQFLIQYYNGEERAKGNILERFSAQQFPDLHSELNLSSLELGDSALYFCASSVEPGAINEQFFGPGTRLTVL.

The chain uses TRBV7-2 and TRBJ2-7, with 8 bases identical to TRBD1. CDR1 and CDR2 from the germline V gene are SGHTA and FQGNSA. V trimming: 0 bases; J trimming: 9 bases; junction bases outside the gene matches: 16. CDR3 length: 17 amino acids. The CDR3 sequence: CASSLADRGGLGQMQYF. In DNA form, the CDR3 reads TGTGCCAGCAGCTTAGCCGACAGGGGAGGACTTGGGCAAATGCAGTACTTC.